The clone carrying this TCR beta chain was counted only a few times. The CDR3 consists of 16 residues. In germline, CDR1 is SGHDN, CDR2 FVKESK. Germline trimming cut 6 bases from V and 7 bases from J; bases unmatched to any gene: 13. In the study's own analysis: By means of reference gene primer amplification, nucleated cell counts were estimated. Data came from immunoSEQ multiplex PCR; TCRdb stores just in-frame clones and leaves some out. From that table come the V and J calls and clone size; the DNA was used to work out D and trimming. Found here are over 150,000 clones, under 85% of them singletons; the top ten hold about 0.63%. The sample is drawn from a study of blood T cell repertoires in COVID-19.

V is TRBV14 and J is TRBJ2-1, with 9 bases aligning to TRBD2. Sequencing input: peripheral blood. The receptor was isolated from a man aged 55-75 years with COVID-19, enrolled during active disease. The chain's CDR3 is CASSEKRGALGNEQFF. In DNA form, the CDR3 reads TGTGCCAGCAGTGAAAAGCGGGGGGCCTTGGGGAATGAGCAGTTCTTC.